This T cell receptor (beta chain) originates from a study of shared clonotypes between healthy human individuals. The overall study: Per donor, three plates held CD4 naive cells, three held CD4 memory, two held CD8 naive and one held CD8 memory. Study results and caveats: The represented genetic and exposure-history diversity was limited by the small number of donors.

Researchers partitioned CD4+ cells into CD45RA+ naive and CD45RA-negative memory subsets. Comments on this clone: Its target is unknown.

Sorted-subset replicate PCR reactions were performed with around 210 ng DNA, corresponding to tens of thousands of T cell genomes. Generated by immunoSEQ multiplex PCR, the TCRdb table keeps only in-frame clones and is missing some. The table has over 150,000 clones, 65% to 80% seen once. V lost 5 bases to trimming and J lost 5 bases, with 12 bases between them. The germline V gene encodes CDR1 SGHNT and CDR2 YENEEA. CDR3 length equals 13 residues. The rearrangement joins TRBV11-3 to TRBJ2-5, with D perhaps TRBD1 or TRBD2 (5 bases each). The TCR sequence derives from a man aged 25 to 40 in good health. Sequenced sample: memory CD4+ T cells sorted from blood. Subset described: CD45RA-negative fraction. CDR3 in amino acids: CASSRPGSETQYF. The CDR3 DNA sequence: TGTGCCAGCAGCCGACCAGGGAGTGAGACCCAGTACTTC.